This T cell receptor beta chain originates from a study of radiation and T cells in renal cell carcinoma. CDR1 is SGDLS and CDR2 is YYNGEE in the germline V gene. The CDR3 spans 14 residues. Trimming removed 2 bases from V and 4 bases from J, with 9 bases in between. Repertoires were generated with immunoSEQ multiplex PCR, while TCRdb's copy carries only in-frame clones and drops some. The sample records around 29,000 clones, roughly 80% being singletons. The sample's time point: blood 4 weeks post-SBRT, at nephrectomy. This sample's treatment: 15 Gy SBRT to primary tumor, nephrectomy 4 weeks later. Nephrectomy followed 15 Gy stereotactic body radiation by 4 weeks. The patient's renal cell carcinoma had clear cell pathology. Whole-study findings and limits: In blood, top tumor clones expanded by 2 weeks, shrinking by 4.

Concerning this clone itself: Its antigen is still unknown.

This rearrangement joins TRBV9 to TRBJ2-2, with unresolved D. The sample here was blood, taken from a patient whose treatment included radiotherapy and nephrectomy. The clonotype was recovered from a man in his sixties with renal cell carcinoma. The CDR3 region has the DNA TGTGCCAGCAGCGTCAGTCTGAGCACCGGGGAGCTGTTTTTT. Encoded protein: CASSVSLSTGELFF.